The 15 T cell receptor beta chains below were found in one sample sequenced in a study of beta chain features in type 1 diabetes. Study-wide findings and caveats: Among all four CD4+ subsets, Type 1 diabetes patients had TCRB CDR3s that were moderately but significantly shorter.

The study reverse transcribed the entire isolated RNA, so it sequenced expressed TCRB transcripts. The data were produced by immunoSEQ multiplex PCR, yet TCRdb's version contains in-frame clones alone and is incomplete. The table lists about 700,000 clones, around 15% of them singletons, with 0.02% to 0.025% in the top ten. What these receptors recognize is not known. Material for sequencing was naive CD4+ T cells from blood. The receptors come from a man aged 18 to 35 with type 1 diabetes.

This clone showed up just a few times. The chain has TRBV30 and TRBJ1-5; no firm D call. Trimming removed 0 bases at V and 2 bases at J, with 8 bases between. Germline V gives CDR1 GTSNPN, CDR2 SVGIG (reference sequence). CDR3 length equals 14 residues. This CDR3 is CAWSVWEGNQPQHF. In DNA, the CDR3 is TGTGCCTGGAGTGTATGGGAGGGCAATCAGCCCCAGCATTTT.

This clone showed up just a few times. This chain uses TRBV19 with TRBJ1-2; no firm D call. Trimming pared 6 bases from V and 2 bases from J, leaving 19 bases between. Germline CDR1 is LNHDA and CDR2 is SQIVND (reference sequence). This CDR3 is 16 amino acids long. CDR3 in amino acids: CASRAPVSGENYGYTF. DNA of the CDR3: TGTGCCAGTAGGGCTCCCGTGTCAGGCGAGAACTATGGCTACACCTTC.

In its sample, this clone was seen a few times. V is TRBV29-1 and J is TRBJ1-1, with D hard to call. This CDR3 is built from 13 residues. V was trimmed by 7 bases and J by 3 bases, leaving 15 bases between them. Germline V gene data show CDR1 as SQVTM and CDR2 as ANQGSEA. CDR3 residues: CSALVFGDTEAFF. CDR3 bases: TGCAGCGCCCTGGTTTTTGGGGACACTGAAGCTTTCTTT.

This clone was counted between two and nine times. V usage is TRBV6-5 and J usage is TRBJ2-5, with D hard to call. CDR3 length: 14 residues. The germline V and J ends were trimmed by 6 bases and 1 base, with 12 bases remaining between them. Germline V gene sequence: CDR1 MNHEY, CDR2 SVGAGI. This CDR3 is CASSPGSLQETQYF. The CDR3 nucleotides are TGTGCCAGCAGCCCGGGCAGCCTCCAAGAGACCCAGTACTTC.

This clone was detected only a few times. The chain's CDR3 is CASTPSANSYEQYF. CDR3 nucleotide sequence: TGTGCCAGTACCCCGTCCGCGAACTCCTACGAGCAGTACTTC. The chain has TRBV19 and TRBJ2-7; D is ambiguous. This CDR3 comprises 14 residues. Trimming pared 7 bases from V and 0 bases from J, leaving 13 bases between. CDR1 is LNHDA, CDR2 SQIVND, per germline (reference sequence).

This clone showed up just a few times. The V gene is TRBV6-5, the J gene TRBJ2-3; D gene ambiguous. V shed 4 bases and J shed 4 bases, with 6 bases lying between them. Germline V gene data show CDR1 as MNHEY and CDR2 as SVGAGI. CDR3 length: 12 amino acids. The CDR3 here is CASSSVADTQYF. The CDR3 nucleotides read TGTGCCAGCAGTTCTGTTGCAGATACGCAGTATTTT.

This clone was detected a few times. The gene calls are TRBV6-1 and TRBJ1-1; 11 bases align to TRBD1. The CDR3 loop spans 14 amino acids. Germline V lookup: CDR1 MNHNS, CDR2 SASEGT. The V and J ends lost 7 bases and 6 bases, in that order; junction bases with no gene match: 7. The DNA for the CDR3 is TGTGCCAGCACCTTTGGACAGGGGGCAGCTGAAGCTTTCTTT. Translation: CASTFGQGAAEAFF.

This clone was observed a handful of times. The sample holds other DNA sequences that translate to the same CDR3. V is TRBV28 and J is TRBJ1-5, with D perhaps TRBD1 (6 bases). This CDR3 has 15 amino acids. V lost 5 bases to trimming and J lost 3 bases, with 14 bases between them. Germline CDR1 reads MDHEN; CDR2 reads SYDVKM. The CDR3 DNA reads TGTGCCAGCAGTCTCCTCGGGGGCTCCAATCAGCCCCAGCATTTT. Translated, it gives CASSLLGGSNQPQHF.

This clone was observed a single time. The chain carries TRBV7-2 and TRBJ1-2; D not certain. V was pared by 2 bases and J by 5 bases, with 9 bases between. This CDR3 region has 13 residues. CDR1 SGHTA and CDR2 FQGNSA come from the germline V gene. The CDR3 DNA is TGTGCCAGCAGCTTACTAGGCCGATATGGCTACACCTTC. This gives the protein CASSLLGRYGYTF.

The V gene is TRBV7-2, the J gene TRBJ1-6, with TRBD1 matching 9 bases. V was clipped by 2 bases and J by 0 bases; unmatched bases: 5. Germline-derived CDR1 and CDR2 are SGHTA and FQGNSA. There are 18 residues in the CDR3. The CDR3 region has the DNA TGTGCCAGCAGCTTATTCCCGGGACAGGGCTCCTATAATTCACCCCTCCACTTT. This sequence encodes CASSLFPGQGSYNSPLHF. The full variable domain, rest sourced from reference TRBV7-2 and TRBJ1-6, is GAGVSQSPSNKVTEKGKDVELRCDPISGHTALYWYRQSLGQGLEFLIYFQGNSAPDKSGLPSDRFSAERTGGSVSTLTIQRTQQEDSAVYLCASSLFPGQGSYNSPLHFGNGTRLTVT.

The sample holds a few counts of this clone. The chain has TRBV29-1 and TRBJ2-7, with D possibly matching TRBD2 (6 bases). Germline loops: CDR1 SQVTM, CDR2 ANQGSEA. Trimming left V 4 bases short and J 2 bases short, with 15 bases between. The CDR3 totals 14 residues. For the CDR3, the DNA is TGCAGCGTTGGGGGAGGAGGGGTCGCCTACGAGCAGTACTTC. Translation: CSVGGGGVAYEQYF.

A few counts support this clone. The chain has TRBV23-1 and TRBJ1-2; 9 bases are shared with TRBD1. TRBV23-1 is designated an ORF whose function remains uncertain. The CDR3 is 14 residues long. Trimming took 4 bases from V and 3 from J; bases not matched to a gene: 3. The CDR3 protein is CASSPGDRDYGYTF. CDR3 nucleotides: TGCGCCAGCAGTCCTGGGGACAGGGACTATGGCTACACCTTC.

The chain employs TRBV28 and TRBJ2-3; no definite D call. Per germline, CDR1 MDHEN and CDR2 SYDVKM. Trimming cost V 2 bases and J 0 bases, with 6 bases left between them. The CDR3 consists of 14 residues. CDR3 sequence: CASSLIQSTDTQYF. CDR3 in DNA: TGTGCCAGCAGTTTAATCCAGAGCACAGATACGCAGTATTTT. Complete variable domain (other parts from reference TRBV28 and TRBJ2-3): DVKVTQSSRYLVKRTGEKVFLECVQDMDHENMFWYRQDPGLGLRLIYFSYDVKMKEKGDIPEGYSVSREKKERFSLILESASTNQTSMYLCASSLIQSTDTQYFGPGTRLTVL.

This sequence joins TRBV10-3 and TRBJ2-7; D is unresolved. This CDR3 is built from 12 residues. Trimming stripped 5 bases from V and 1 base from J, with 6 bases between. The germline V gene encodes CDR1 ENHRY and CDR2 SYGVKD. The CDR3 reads CAISTISYEQYF. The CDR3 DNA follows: TGTGCCATCAGTACGATATCCTACGAGCAGTACTTC.

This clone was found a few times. The CDR3 bases are TGTGCCAGCAGCCCGTGGGGGGCAGGGGACACTGAAGCTTTCTTT. Its translation: CASSPWGAGDTEAFF. This chain joins TRBV7-9 and TRBJ1-1; TRBD1 is a possible D gene (6 bases). V gave up 5 bases and J gave up 3 bases, with 16 bases separating them. The CDR3 contains 15 residues. Germline values: CDR1 SEHNR, CDR2 FQNEAQ (reference sequence). Based on the CDR3 plus reference TRBV7-9 and TRBJ1-1, the full variable domain is DTGVSQNPRHKITKRGQNVTFRCDPISEHNRLYWYRQTLGQGPEFLTYFQNEAQLEKSRLLSDRFSAERPKGSFSTLEIQRTEQGDSAMYLCASSPWGAGDTEAFFGQGTRLTVV.